Shown below are 9 T cell receptor beta chains from a single sample sequenced in a study of T cells after yellow fever vaccination. TCRdb used MiXCR to reprocess the 5' RACE reads, holding one entry per CDR3 protein. The profile covers 450,000 to 600,000 distinct CDR3 sequences, with about a sixth appearing a single time and roughly a sixth taken by the ten largest. The material sequenced was PBMCs, taken about 5 days after the first yellow fever vaccination. These receptors were collected from a man between 18 and 35 years old who received the YFV17D yellow fever vaccine.

The gene calls are TRBV6-1 and TRBJ2-1; no reliable D call. The CDR3 is 14 amino acids. Trimming stripped 6 bases from V and 3 bases from J, with 12 bases between. The germline gives CDR1 MNHNS, CDR2 SASEGT. CDR3: CASRLGVVYNEQFF. The CDR3 coding sequence is TGTGCCAGCAGACTTGGGGTAGTCTACAATGAGCAGTTCTTC.

In nucleotides, the CDR3 is TGCGCCAGCAGCCCCGAGGGGACCACCCTCCATGAGCAGTTCTTC. It translates to CASSPEGTTLHEQFF. V and J are TRBV4-3 and TRBJ2-1; either TRBD1 or TRBD2 may fit D (5 bases each). Germline CDR1 and CDR2: LGHNA and YSLEER. V lost 4 bases to trimming and J lost 8 bases, with 18 bases between them. The CDR3 covers 15 residues.

The rearrangement uses TRBV6-2 or TRBV6-3 and TRBJ1-6; no firm D call. CDR1 is MNHEY and CDR2 is SVGEGT in the germline V gene. Trimming removed 2 bases from V and 0 bases from J, with 14 bases in between. The CDR3 is 18 amino acids. CDR3: CASSYRPAASSYNSPLHF. The CDR3 DNA is TGTGCCAGCAGTTACCGTCCGGCGGCGAGCTCCTATAATTCACCCCTCCACTTT.

The chain is built from TRBV6-1 and TRBJ2-3; 7 nucleotides align to TRBD2. Trimming removed 6 bases from V and 2 bases from J; junction bases left unmatched: 11. The CDR3 totals 16 residues. Per germline, CDR1 MNHNS and CDR2 SASEGT. The CDR3: CASSPWGGESTDTQYF. The CDR3 nucleotides are TGTGCCAGCAGCCCCTGGGGGGGAGAATCCACAGATACGCAGTATTTT.

This clonotype was recorded a few times. V is TRBV4-3 and J is TRBJ2-5, with D perhaps assigned TRBD1 or TRBD2 (5 bases each). In germline, CDR1 is LGHNA, CDR2 YSLEER. V lost 2 bases and J lost 10, with 17 bases in between. The length of the CDR3 is 14 residues. CDR3 nucleotide sequence: TGCGCCAGCAGCCAATCGTTCGGGACCACGGGCCAGTACTTC. This encodes CASSQSFGTTGQYF.

V is TRBV7-3 and J is TRBJ2-3; 14 bases map to TRBD2. Germline CDR1 reads SGHTA; CDR2 reads FQGTGA. Germline trimming cut 5 bases from V and 10 bases from J; bases unmatched to any gene: 8. This CDR3 contains 15 residues. The CDR3 sequence: CASSPGLAGAPPQYF. Here the CDR3 DNA reads TGTGCCAGCAGCCCGGGACTAGCGGGGGCCCCCCCGCAGTATTTT.

This clonotype was seen at least ten times. The chain combines TRBV5-1 with TRBJ2-2; no firm D call. V was clipped by 0 bases and J by 4 bases, with 13 bases between them. CDR1 and CDR2 from the germline V gene are SGHRS and YFSETQ. The CDR3 totals 16 residues. The CDR3 coding sequence is TGCGCCAGCAGCTTGGCTGGTGGCTACCCCACCGGGGAGCTGTTTTTT. It translates to CASSLAGGYPTGELFF.

This clonotype occurred a few times. J is TRBJ1-2 and V is TRBV12-3 or TRBV12-4; unclear D gene. The CDR3 consists of 13 residues. Trimming removed 3 bases from V and 8 bases from J, with 13 bases in between. CDR3 coding DNA: TGTGCCAGCAGTTTCTTGATGCAGTCGGGCTACACCTTC. Translated: CASSFLMQSGYTF.

The chain recombines TRBV12-3 or TRBV12-4 with TRBJ2-1; TRBD2 agrees at 10 bases. The CDR3 has 16 amino acids. V shed 6 bases, J shed 5 bases, and the junction held 10 bases outside the gene matches. The CDR3 spells CASSLFRTSGHNEQFF. CDR3 DNA sequence: TGTGCCAGCAGCCTTTTTCGGACTAGCGGCCACAATGAGCAGTTCTTC.